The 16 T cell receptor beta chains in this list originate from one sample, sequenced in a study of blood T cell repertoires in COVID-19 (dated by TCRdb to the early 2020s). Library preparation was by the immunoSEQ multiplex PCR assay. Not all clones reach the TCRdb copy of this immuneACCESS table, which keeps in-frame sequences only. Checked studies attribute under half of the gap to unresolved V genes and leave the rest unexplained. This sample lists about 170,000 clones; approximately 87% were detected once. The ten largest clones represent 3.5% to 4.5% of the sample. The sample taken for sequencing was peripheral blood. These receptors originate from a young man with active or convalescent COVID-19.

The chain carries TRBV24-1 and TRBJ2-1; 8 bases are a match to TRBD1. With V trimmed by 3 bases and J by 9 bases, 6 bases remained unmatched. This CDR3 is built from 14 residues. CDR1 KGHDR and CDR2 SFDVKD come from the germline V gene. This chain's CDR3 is CATSDTGQGFEQFF. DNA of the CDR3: TGTGCCACCAGTGATACTGGACAGGGCTTTGAGCAGTTCTTC.

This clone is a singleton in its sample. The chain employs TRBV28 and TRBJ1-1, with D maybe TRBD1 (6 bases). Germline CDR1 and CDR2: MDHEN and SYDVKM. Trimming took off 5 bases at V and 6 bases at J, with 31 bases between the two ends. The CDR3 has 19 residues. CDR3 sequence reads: CASSIRVNRESREGSEAFF. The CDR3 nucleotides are TGTGCCAGCAGTATTCGGGTGAACAGGGAAAGCCGGGAAGGGTCTGAAGCTTTCTTT.

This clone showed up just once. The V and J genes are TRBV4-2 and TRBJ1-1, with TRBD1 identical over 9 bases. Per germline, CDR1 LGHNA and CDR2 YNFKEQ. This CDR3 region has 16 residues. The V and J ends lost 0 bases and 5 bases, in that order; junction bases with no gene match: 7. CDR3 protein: CASSQDPPDRGTEAFF. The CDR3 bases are TGTGCCAGCAGCCAAGATCCCCCCGACAGGGGGACTGAAGCTTTCTTT.

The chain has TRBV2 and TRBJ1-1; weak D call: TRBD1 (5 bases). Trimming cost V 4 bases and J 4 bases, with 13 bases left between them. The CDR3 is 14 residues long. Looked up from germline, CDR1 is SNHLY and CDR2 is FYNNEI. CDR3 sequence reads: CASSVMTRGTEAFF. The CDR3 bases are TGTGCCAGCAGTGTCATGACTAGGGGCACTGAAGCTTTCTTT.

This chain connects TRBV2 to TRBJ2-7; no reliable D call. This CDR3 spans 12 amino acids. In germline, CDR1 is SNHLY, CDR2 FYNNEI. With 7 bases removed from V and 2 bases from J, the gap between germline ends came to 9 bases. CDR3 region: CASTPVPYEQYF. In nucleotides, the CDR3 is TGTGCCAGCACCCCCGTCCCCTACGAGCAGTACTTC.

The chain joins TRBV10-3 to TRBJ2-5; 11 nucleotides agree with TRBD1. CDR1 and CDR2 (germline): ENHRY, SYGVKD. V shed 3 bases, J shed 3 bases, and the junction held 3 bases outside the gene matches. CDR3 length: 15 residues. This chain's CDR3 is CAISDLGQGEETQYF. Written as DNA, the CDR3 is TGTGCCATCAGTGACTTGGGACAGGGGGAAGAGACCCAGTACTTC.

The chain's CDR3 is CASSGAAAGLYNSPLHF. The CDR3 DNA reads TGCGCCAGCAGTGGGGCTGCCGCGGGACTCTATAATTCACCCCTCCACTTT. The J gene is TRBJ1-6, the V gene TRBV10-2; a weak D match, TRBD1 (5 bases). Trimming removed 4 bases from V and 3 bases from J, with 16 bases in between. The CDR3 extends over 17 amino acids. Germline values: CDR1 WSHSY, CDR2 SAAADI.

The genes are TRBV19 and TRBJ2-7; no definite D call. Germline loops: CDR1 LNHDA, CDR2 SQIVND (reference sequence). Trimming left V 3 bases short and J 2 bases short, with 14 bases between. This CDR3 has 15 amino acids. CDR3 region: CASSMRSSETYEQYF. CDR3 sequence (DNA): TGTGCCAGTAGTATGCGTTCATCCGAAACCTACGAGCAGTACTTC.

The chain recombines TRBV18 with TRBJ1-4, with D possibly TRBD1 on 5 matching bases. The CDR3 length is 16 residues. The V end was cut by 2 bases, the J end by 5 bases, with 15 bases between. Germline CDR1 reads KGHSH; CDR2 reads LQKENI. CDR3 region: CASSPAKQGENEKLFF. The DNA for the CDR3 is TGTGCCAGCTCACCAGCGAAGCAGGGCGAAAATGAAAAACTGTTTTTT.

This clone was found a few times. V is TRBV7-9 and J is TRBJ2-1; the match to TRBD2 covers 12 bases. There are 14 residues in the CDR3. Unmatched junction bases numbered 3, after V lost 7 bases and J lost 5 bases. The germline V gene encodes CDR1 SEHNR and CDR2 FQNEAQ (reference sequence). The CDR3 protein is CASTRTSGDNEQFF. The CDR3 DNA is TGTGCCAGCACCCGGACTAGCGGGGACAATGAGCAGTTCTTC.

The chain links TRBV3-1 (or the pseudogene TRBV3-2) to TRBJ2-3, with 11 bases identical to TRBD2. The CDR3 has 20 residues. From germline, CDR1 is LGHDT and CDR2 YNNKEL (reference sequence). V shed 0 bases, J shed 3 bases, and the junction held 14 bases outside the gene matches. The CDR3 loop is CASSQDTLAGGPPPTDTQYF. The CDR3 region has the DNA TGTGCCAGCAGCCAAGATACCCTAGCGGGGGGTCCGCCCCCTACAGATACGCAGTATTTT.

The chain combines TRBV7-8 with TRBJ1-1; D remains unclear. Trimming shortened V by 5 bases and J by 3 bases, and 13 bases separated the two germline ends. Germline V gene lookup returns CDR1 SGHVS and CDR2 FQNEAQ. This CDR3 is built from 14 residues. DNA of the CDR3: TGTGCCAGCAGCACCCGAAGAGGGCACACTGAAGCTTTCTTT. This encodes CASSTRRGHTEAFF.

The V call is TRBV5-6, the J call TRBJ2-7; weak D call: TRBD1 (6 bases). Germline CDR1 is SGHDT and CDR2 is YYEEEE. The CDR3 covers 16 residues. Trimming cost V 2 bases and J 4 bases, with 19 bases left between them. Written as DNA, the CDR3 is TGTGCCAGCAGCTTTTGGGTGGATAAACAGGGATACGAGCAGTACTTC. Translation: CASSFWVDKQGYEQYF.

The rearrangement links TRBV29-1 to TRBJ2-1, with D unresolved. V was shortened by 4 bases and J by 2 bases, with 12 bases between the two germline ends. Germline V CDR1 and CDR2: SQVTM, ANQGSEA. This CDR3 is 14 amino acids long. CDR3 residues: CSVGRGSTYNEQFF. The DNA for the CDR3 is TGCAGCGTTGGTCGCGGCTCGACCTACAATGAGCAGTTCTTC.

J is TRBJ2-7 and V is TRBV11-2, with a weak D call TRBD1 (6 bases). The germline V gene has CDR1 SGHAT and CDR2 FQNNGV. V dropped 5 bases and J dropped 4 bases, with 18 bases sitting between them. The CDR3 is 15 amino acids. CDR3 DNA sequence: TGTGCCAGCAGCCCCGCCGCTGGGGGCGTGTACGAGCAGTACGTC. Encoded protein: CASSPAAGGVYEQYV.

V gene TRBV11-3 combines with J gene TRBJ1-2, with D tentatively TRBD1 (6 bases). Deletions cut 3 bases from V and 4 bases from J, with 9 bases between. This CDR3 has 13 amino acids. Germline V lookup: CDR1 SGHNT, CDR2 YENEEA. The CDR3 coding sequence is TGTGCCAGCAGCTTGGGACAATTCTATGGCTACACCTTC. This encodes CASSLGQFYGYTF.